These 9 T cell receptor beta chains were all obtained from the same sample, sequenced in a study of cytomegalovirus exposure and HLA in healthy donors. Sequenced by immunoSEQ multiplex PCR; TCRdb stores in-frame clones only, minus some. The sample carries some 170,000 clones, 80% to 90% recorded once. Source material: PBMCs. These receptors came from a woman under 40 in good health and CMV-seronegative.

This clone was counted only a few times. J is TRBJ2-1 and V is TRBV15; weak D call: TRBD2 (5 bases). V was shortened by 0 bases and J by 6 bases, with 9 bases between the two germline ends. This CDR3 is 14 amino acids long. From germline, CDR1 is LNHNV and CDR2 YYDKDF (reference sequence). Here the CDR3 DNA reads TGTGCCACCAGCAGAGATATCGAGGGCAATGAGCAGTTCTTC. Protein product: CATSRDIEGNEQFF. Full variable domain (missing parts from reference TRBV15 and TRBJ2-1): DAMVIQNPRYQVTQFGKPVTLSCSQTLNHNVMYWYQQKSSQAPKLLFHYYDKDFNNEADTPDNFQSRRPNTSFCFLDIRSPGLGDTAMYLCATSRDIEGNEQFFGPGTRLTVL.

The chain employs TRBV18 and TRBJ1-1, with TRBD1 identical over 9 bases. The CDR3 is made up of 12 amino acids. Unmatched junction bases numbered 4, after V lost 3 bases and J lost 11 bases. Germline V gene data show CDR1 as KGHSH and CDR2 as LQKENI. CDR3 sequence (DNA): TGTGCCAGCTCACCTTCGGGACAGGGCGCTTTCTTT. This encodes CASSPSGQGAFF.

The chain joins TRBV6-1 to TRBJ1-3; a weak D match, TRBD1 (5 bases). V shed 2 bases and J shed 7 bases, with 15 bases lying between them. CDR1 and CDR2 from the germline V gene are MNHNS and SASEGT. CDR3 length: 15 residues. The DNA of the CDR3 is TGTGCCAGCAGTGAAAAGCAGGGTTATGGGAACACCATATATTTT. This codes for CASSEKQGYGNTIYF.

The chain uses TRBV6-1 and TRBJ2-3; the match to TRBD1 covers 7 bases. V lost 0 bases and J lost 1; bases outside the gene matches: 4. The CDR3 spans 16 residues. Germline assignment: CDR1 MNHNS and CDR2 SASEGT. CDR3 bases: TGTGCCAGCAGTGAAGCGTGGACAGGAGGCACAGATACGCAGTATTTT. It translates to CASSEAWTGGTDTQYF.

The chain joins TRBV2 to TRBJ1-2; the D is unclear. The V and J ends lost 5 bases and 0 bases respectively, with 13 bases between them. Germline V gene data show CDR1 as SNHLY and CDR2 as FYNNEI. The CDR3 is 15 amino acids. For the CDR3, the DNA is TGTGCCAGCAGTAAAAGACAAGTCTCTAACTATGGCTACACCTTC. Its protein is CASSKRQVSNYGYTF.

The rearrangement links TRBV30 to TRBJ1-1; 10 bases map to TRBD1. V lost 1 base, J lost 4 bases, and 3 bases stayed unmatched. There are 14 residues in the CDR3. The V gene's germline CDR1 is GTSNPN and CDR2 SVGIG (reference sequence). CDR3 amino acids: CAWSGGQGSTEAFF. In DNA form, the CDR3 reads TGTGCCTGGAGTGGGGGACAGGGGTCCACTGAAGCTTTCTTT.

The chain employs TRBV10-3 and TRBJ2-3; TRBD2 is a possible D gene (5 bases). Trimming cost V 4 bases and J 1 base, with 12 bases left between them. CDR1 is ENHRY and CDR2 is SYGVKD in the germline V gene. The CDR3 extends over 15 amino acids. CDR3 nucleotide sequence: TGTGCCATCAGTGGAGGGTCTACCCGCACAGATACGCAGTATTTT. It is translated as CAISGGSTRTDTQYF.

This rearrangement joins TRBV9 to TRBJ2-1, with 15 bases lining up with TRBD2. Germline CDR1 SGDLS, CDR2 YYNGEE. This CDR3 has 18 amino acids. With 4 bases clipped from V and 4 bases from J, the junction kept 9 bases outside the gene matches. The CDR3 coding sequence is TGTGCCAGCAGCTCCTCTGGGACTAGCGGGGGGCTATACAATGAGCAGTTCTTC. It codes for CASSSSGTSGGLYNEQFF.

V is TRBV9 and J is TRBJ2-1; 10 bases align to TRBD2. Germline V lookup: CDR1 SGDLS, CDR2 YYNGEE. The CDR3 has 14 amino acids. V lost 2 bases, J lost 5 bases, and 1 base stayed unmatched. This CDR3 is CASSVSGGDNEQFF. CDR3 nucleotide sequence: TGTGCCAGCAGCGTCAGCGGGGGGGACAATGAGCAGTTCTTC. Complete variable domain (other parts from reference TRBV9 and TRBJ2-1): DSGVTQTPKHLITATGQRVTLRCSPRSGDLSVYWYQQSLDQGLQFLIQYYNGEERAKGNILERFSAQQFPDLHSELNLSSLELGDSALYFCASSVSGGDNEQFFGPGTRLTVL.